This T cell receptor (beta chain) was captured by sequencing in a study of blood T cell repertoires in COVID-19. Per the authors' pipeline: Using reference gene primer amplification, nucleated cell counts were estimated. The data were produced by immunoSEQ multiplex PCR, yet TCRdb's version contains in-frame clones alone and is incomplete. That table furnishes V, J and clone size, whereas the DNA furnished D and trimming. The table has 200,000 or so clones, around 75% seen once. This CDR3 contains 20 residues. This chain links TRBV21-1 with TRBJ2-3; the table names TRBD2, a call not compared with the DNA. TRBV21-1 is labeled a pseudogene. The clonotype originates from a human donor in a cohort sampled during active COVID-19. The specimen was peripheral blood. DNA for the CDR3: TGTGCCAGCAGCCCCCAAAATGGCAAGCGGGAGAAGGGTCAGACAGATACGCAGTATTTT. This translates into CASSPQNGKREKGQTDTQYF.